The 21 T cell receptor beta chains below come from one sample, sequenced in a study of identical twins (dated by TCRdb to between 2015 and 2016). Library preparation was by 5' RACE. The run used an Illumina HiSeq 2000. TCRdb took the public reads, trimmed them with fastp at Q25, ran MiXCR for clone calling and kept in-frame beta chains. CDR3 protein duplicates are merged, each entry listing the most common genes and DNA. For this sample there are roughly 1.6 million distinct CDR3 sequences; roughly 35% appear just once. The ten largest clones add up to about 0.25% of the sample. Input material: cord blood. The receptors stem from a newborn girl in good health.

V gene TRBV28 combines with J gene TRBJ1-1; the match to TRBD1 covers 7 bases. The length of the CDR3 is 15 residues. Germline CDR1 MDHEN, CDR2 SYDVKM. The V gene end was trimmed by 8 bases and the J gene end by 1 base; junction bases not matched to a gene: 10. CDR3 amino acids: CASWGPYRGNTEAFF. In DNA form, the CDR3 reads TGTGCCAGCTGGGGGCCCTACAGGGGGAACACTGAAGCTTTCTTT.

The rearrangement links TRBV5-1 to TRBJ1-1; 8 nucleotides align to TRBD1. Germline V lookup: CDR1 SGHRS, CDR2 YFSETQ. The length of the CDR3 is 16 residues. Trimming cost V 4 bases and J 0 bases; bases outside gene matches: 8. CDR3 in amino acids: CASSHSGGYMNTEAFF. The CDR3 region has the DNA TGCGCCAGCAGCCACTCAGGGGGCTACATGAACACTGAAGCTTTCTTT.

Details on this clonotype: The germline gene is not matched at one end of the junction; a read error may be the cause. The J gene is TRBJ1-1, the V gene TRBV7-9; possibly TRBD1 for D (6 bases). Looked up from germline, CDR1 is SEHNR and CDR2 is FQNEAQ (reference sequence). The CDR3 spans 14 residues. CDR3 loop: CACSWGGSNTEAFF. The CDR3 DNA follows: TGTGCCTGCAGCTGGGGGGGCTCGAACACTGAAGCTTTCTTT.

This clonotype was found a few times. The rearrangement links TRBV28 to TRBJ2-7; perhaps TRBD2 as D (6 bases). Germline values: CDR1 MDHEN, CDR2 SYDVKM. V lost 10 bases, J lost 5 bases, and 24 bases lay in between. CDR3 length equals 15 residues. CDR3 DNA sequence: TGTGCCACCCAAGGATTCGGTAGCGGCTATAACGAGCAGTACTTC. Residues: CATQGFGSGYNEQYF.

This clonotype was seen ten or more times. J is TRBJ1-2 and V is TRBV29-1, with 7 bases aligning to TRBD1. The CDR3 totals 12 residues. Germline-derived CDR1 and CDR2 are SQVTM and ANQGSEA. V lost 4 bases and J lost 4; bases outside the gene matches: 3. The chain's CDR3 is CSVAAGGYGYTF. CDR3 in DNA: TGCAGCGTTGCGGCAGGGGGCTATGGCTACACCTTC.

The chain couples TRBV12-3 or TRBV12-4 to TRBJ1-1; 9 bases are a match to TRBD1. This CDR3 comprises 18 residues. V was clipped by 5 bases and J by 4 bases; unmatched bases: 17. The CDR3 sequence: CASSPRLPTGGWRTEAFF. In DNA form, the CDR3 reads TGTGCCAGCAGTCCCAGACTCCCGACAGGGGGTTGGCGCACTGAAGCTTTCTTT.

This clonotype was recorded a few times. CDR3 nucleotide sequence: TGCGCCAGCAGCTTGGCTCTAGCGGGGGGGGGCAATGAGCAGTTCTTC. It translates to CASSLALAGGGNEQFF. The chain joins TRBV5-1 to TRBJ2-1; 12 bases align to TRBD2. The trim removed 0 bases at V and 6 bases at J, leaving 4 bases unmatched. This CDR3 spans 16 amino acids. Germline V gene data show CDR1 as SGHRS and CDR2 as YFSETQ.

This clonotype came up many times. This chain uses TRBV5-6 with TRBJ2-4; D not certain. Germline CDR1 is SGHDT and CDR2 is YYEEEE. This CDR3 is built from 14 residues. V shed 2 bases and J shed 6 bases, with 12 bases lying between them. The CDR3 protein is CASSLTRSLNIQYF. In DNA form, the CDR3 reads TGTGCCAGCAGCTTAACCAGATCCCTAAACATTCAGTACTTC.

The chain employs TRBV15 and TRBJ2-1; 7 bases are a match to TRBD2. V shed 1 base, J shed 14 bases, and the junction held 11 bases outside the gene matches. Germline values: CDR1 LNHNV, CDR2 YYDKDF (reference sequence). CDR3 length equals 14 residues. Here the CDR3 reads CATSRVQEREDKFF. DNA for the CDR3: TGTGCCACCAGCAGAGTTCAAGAACGGGAGGACAAGTTCTTC.

The J gene is TRBJ2-7, the V gene TRBV6-5, with D tentatively TRBD1 (6 bases). The CDR3 length is 14 residues. CDR1 and CDR2 from the germline V gene are MNHEY and SVGAGI. V was pared by 2 bases and J by 3 bases, with 11 bases between. The CDR3 here is CASSYGGHIYEQYF. The CDR3 nucleotides read TGTGCCAGCAGTTACGGGGGACACATCTACGAGCAGTACTTC.

In this sample, this clonotype turned up a few times. The chain has TRBV20-1 and TRBJ1-5; 8 bases line up with TRBD1. Germline V gene sequence: CDR1 DFQATT, CDR2 SNEGSKA (reference sequence). After removal of 1 base from V and 2 bases from J, the junction contained 1 base not matched to a gene. The CDR3 extends over 14 amino acids. The CDR3 coding sequence is TGCAGTGCTAGAGCGACAGGGGGCAATCAGCCCCAGCATTTT. Its protein product is CSARATGGNQPQHF.

The chain is built from TRBV20-1 and TRBJ2-3; 10 nucleotides agree with TRBD2. V shed 0 bases, J shed 1 base, and the junction held 4 bases outside the gene matches. The CDR3 is 16 amino acids. The germline gives CDR1 DFQATT, CDR2 SNEGSKA (reference sequence). This chain's CDR3 is CSARDPLAGRTDTQYF. The CDR3 coding sequence is TGCAGTGCTAGAGATCCACTAGCGGGGCGCACAGATACGCAGTATTTT.

Concerning this clonotype: A clone one base away is much larger, so this may be a read error. The V and J genes are TRBV10-3 and TRBJ2-5; TRBD1 is a possible D gene (7 bases). The CDR3 consists of 14 residues. Germline CDR1 is ENHRY and CDR2 is SYGVKD. The V and J ends lost 5 bases and 11 bases respectively, with 21 bases between them. CDR3 bases: TGTGCCATCAGTTCAGGGGGAGGAATCTACGGGCAGTACTTC. The encoded protein is CAISSGGGIYGQYF.

The J gene is TRBJ2-1, the V gene TRBV12-5, with D perhaps assigned TRBD1 or TRBD2 (5 bases each). V was trimmed by 4 bases and J by 4 bases, leaving 8 bases between them. The CDR3 contains 13 residues. CDR1 and CDR2 (germline): LGHNT, FRNRAP. CDR3 DNA: TGTGCTAGTGGTTACGGGGCATACAATGAGCAGTTCTTC. Protein: CASGYGAYNEQFF.

This clonotype was found a few times. The chain links TRBV5-1 to TRBJ2-5, with 9 bases matching TRBD1. The J call may be wrong; the DNA end is better matched by TRBJ2-7. The CDR3 covers 14 residues. Germline V gene sequence: CDR1 SGHRS, CDR2 YFSETQ. The DNA of the CDR3 is TGCGCCAGCAGCCTCCGGGACAGGGCAGACGAGCAGTACTTC. Its protein product is CASSLRDRADEQYF.

This clonotype was recorded a few times. V and J are TRBV7-2 and TRBJ2-1; the D gene could be TRBD1 or TRBD2 (7 bases each). From germline, CDR1 is SGHTA and CDR2 FQGNSA. The V end lost 5 bases, the J end lost 0 bases, and 14 bases lay between the germline ends. The CDR3 is made up of 16 amino acids. The CDR3 region has the DNA TGTGCCAGCAGCCCCAGGGGGGGGGACTCCTACAATGAGCAGTTCTTC. Its translation: CASSPRGGDSYNEQFF. Full variable domain (outside the CDR3, taken from reference TRBV7-2 and TRBJ2-1): GAGVSQSPSNKVTEKGKDVELRCDPISGHTALYWYRQSLGQGLEFLIYFQGNSAPDKSGLPSDRFSAERTGGSVSTLTIQRTQQEDSAVYLCASSPRGGDSYNEQFFGPGTRLTVL.

J is TRBJ2-1 and V is TRBV24-1, with D maybe TRBD2 (6 bases). CDR1 is KGHDR, CDR2 SFDVKD, per germline. Trimming stripped 1 base from V and 7 bases from J, with 13 bases between. CDR3 length equals 15 residues. CDR3 sequence reads: CATSDFPGRGNEQFF. CDR3 DNA sequence: TGTGCCACCAGTGATTTCCCCGGGAGAGGGAATGAGCAGTTCTTC.

The chain has TRBV7-3 and TRBJ2-3; no reliable D call. Germline V gives CDR1 SGHTA, CDR2 FQGTGA. V lost 3 bases and J 1 base, leaving 14 bases between the germline ends. The CDR3 sequence is 16 residues long. The CDR3 DNA sequence: TGTGCCAGCAGCTTTCCAAAAATCAAGGGCACAGATACGCAGTATTTT. Translating it yields CASSFPKIKGTDTQYF.

This chain connects TRBV10-3 to TRBJ1-1; D ambiguous. Per the germline V gene, CDR1 is ENHRY and CDR2 is SYGVKD. V lost 5 bases, J lost 4 bases, and 8 bases lay in between. This CDR3 spans 12 amino acids. CDR3 in amino acids: CAISHGFTEAFF. CDR3 sequence (DNA): TGTGCCATCAGTCACGGGTTCACTGAAGCTTTCTTT.

This clonotype was counted between two and nine times. The rearrangement links TRBV27 to TRBJ2-1; D gene ambiguous. Germline CDR1 MNHEY, CDR2 SMNVEV (reference sequence). CDR3 length: 12 amino acids. Trimming removed 0 bases from V and 9 bases from J, with 6 bases in between. The CDR3 reads CASSLSMGEQFF. The CDR3 coding sequence is TGTGCCAGCAGTTTATCGATGGGTGAGCAGTTCTTC.

The chain is built from TRBV19 and TRBJ2-1, with a possible D match to TRBD1 (7 bases). The CDR3 is made up of 13 amino acids. Germline V gives CDR1 LNHDA, CDR2 SQIVND (reference sequence). The V and J ends lost 3 bases and 6 bases respectively, with 9 bases between them. CDR3 region: CASSIQGGNEQFF. For the CDR3, the DNA is TGTGCCAGTAGTATTCAGGGGGGCAATGAGCAGTTCTTC.